The text below deals with one TCR beta chain. Germline lookup yields CDR1 SGHNT and CDR2 YYREEE (reference sequence). CDR3 size: 16 residues. V lost 0 bases and J lost 4; bases outside the gene matches: 7. TCRdb's table, derived via immunoSEQ multiplex PCR, lists solely in-frame clones and lacks some. The sample has about 58,000 clones; 79% are singletons. The record originates from a study of OX40 agonist ivuxolimab in advanced cancers. Whole-study context: Partial responses occurred in three patients (one hepatocellular carcinoma, two cutaneous melanoma).

Sample: CD4+ or CD8+ T cells sorted from blood, taken in a trial of the OX40 agonist ivuxolimab. The J gene is TRBJ2-7, the V gene TRBV5-4; TRBD1 aligns across 10 bases. This receptor was obtained from an adult with an advanced solid tumor such as melanoma, head and neck, liver or kidney cancer. Here the CDR3 reads CASSLGPADRGYEQYF. The DNA for the CDR3 is TGTGCCAGCAGCTTGGGGCCAGCGGACAGGGGGTACGAGCAGTACTTC.